At least ten counts were recorded for the clone carrying this T cell receptor beta chain. The antigen is undetermined. TCRbeta libraries were built with three rounds of nested PCR, modified from ARM-PCR. A single record per CDR3 protein comes from TCRdb applying MiXCR to the multiplex PCR reads. The sample records 200,000 or so distinct CDR3 sequences, less than 80% being singletons. The template was RNA from unsorted bulk tissue. This specimen comes from a study of tumor and adjacent non-tumor tissue in lung cancer. Study summary: Each sample yielded around 4 million productive TCRbeta reads on average.

The germline CDR1 and CDR2 sequences are SGHNT and YENEEA. The CDR3 runs 11 residues. Trimming removed 5 bases at V and 7 bases at J, with 6 bases between. Findings and limits, study-wide: TCR diversity was significantly greater in tumor than normal lung tissue.

The sample comprised lung tumor tissue. The chain combines TRBV11-3 with TRBJ2-1, with D hard to call. The clonotype was recovered from a man between 60 and 75 years old with non-small cell lung cancer. The CDR3 DNA is TGTGCCAGCAGCCTACTGAATGAGCAGTTCTTC. Protein sequence: CASSLLNEQFF.